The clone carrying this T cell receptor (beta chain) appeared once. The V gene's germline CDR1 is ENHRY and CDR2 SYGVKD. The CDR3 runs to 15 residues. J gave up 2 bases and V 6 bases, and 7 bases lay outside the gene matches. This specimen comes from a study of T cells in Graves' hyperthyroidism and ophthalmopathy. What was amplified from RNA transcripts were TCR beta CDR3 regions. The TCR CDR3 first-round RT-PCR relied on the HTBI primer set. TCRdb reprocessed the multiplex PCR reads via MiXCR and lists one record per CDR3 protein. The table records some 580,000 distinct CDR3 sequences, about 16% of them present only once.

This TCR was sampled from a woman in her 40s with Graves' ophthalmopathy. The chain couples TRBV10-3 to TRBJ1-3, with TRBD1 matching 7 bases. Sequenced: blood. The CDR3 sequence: CAISPGQTAGNTIYF. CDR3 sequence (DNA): TGTGCCATCAGCCCGGGACAGACGGCTGGAAACACCATATATTTT.